This T cell receptor (beta chain) derives from a study of regulatory T cells in long-lasting Graves disease (dated by TCRdb to 2020 to 2022). Turning to the overall study: Persistent Graves' disease was defined as antithyroid drug treatment for over 5 years with persistently positive TSH receptor autoantibodies. This study used TCR sequencing and RNA sequencing of peripheral blood to compare persistent Graves' disease patients against newly diagnosed Graves' disease patients. The study was conducted in China and was registered as a clinical trial. A total of some 35 samples underwent TCR sequencing: about 13 from persistent and roughly 20 from newly diagnosed Graves' disease patients. Persistent Graves' disease patients in the clinical cohort had taken antithyroid drugs for roughly ten years on average.

As to this clonotype: Its binding antigen is unknown. A much larger clone differs from this one at a single base, so this may be a read error. Here the CDR3 omits its conserved ending phenylalanine or tryptophan, so a read error is the likely source.

General findings and caveats noted by the study authors: Only the TCR beta chain was sequenced and analyzed. Persistent patients shared more public clonotypes among themselves (2,741) than newly diagnosed patients did (about 900). Preferential use of TRBV28, TRBJ1-2 and TRBJ2-5 was observed in persistent disease, whereas TRBV20-1 and TRBJ2-1 were favored in newly diagnosed disease. The small sample size was acknowledged by the authors as a limitation that may reduce accuracy. Because the primary lesion, thyroid tissue, could not be accessed, the study looked at peripheral blood alone. Lower TCR Shannon entropy and fewer highly expanded clones were observed in persistent Graves' disease patients than in newly diagnosed patients, which suggested clonal expansion.

Receptor libraries were prepared by multiplex PCR. This sample was sequenced with an Illumina HiSeq 4000. CDR3 regions were amplified by Arm-PCR with iRepertoire HTBI primers to construct TCR beta libraries. Gel purification was performed on PCR products prior to sequencing. The study's processing was this. Gene usage analysis of CDR3 amino acid clonotypes relied on the roughly 60 TRBV and around 14 TRBJ segments identified across samples. COPE and FqMerger were used to merge filtered high-quality paired reads into contigs. BLAST was used to align contigs to IMGT TRBV, TRBD and TRBJ reference genes, and CDR3 was defined according to IMGT. Any clonotype with a frequency above 0.1% was classified as a highly expanded clone. Shannon entropy was used to measure repertoire diversity, and the Gini coefficient was used to measure V-J evenness. A clonotype was considered public if more than one individual shared it. TCRdb applied fastp at Q25 and MiXCR to the public reads, then kept only in-frame beta chains. Every entry covers one CDR3 protein and lists the most common genes and DNA from its rows. TCRdb's processing, not the study's, gives the V and J calls here. Present in this sample are approximately 400,000 distinct CDR3 sequences, less than 30% of which were seen just once. Jointly, the top ten make up approximately 28% of the sample.

The time point label of this sample denotes: persistent/refractory GD, antithyroid drugs over 5 years with positive TRAb. For both TCR sequencing and RNA sequencing, RNA was extracted from PBMCs in TRIzol. The diagnosis of Graves' disease was made according to American Thyroid Association guidelines. Patients for the study were recruited at an endocrinology department in Xi'an, China. Each patient gave around 9 milliliters of peripheral blood, collected in an EDTA anticoagulant tube. Ficoll Paque Plus density gradient separation was used to isolate PBMCs, and no further T cell sorting was performed. RNA quality was checked with an Agilent 2100 Bioanalyzer and agarose gel, and concentration with a NanoDrop 2000. According to the germline V gene, CDR1 reads SGHDT and CDR2 reads YYEEEE. V and J are truncated by 0 bases and 5 bases respectively, leaving an intervening sequence of 8 bases. The CDR3 is 13 residues long, counting both termini. The sequence is cut down to CDR3 DNA, 39 bases in frame from base 1.

The specimen was peripheral blood mononuclear cells (PBMCs), collected when the disease was refractory, from a patient treated with antithyroid drugs. The sequence joins TRBV5-6 to TRBJ2-5, with the D gene too uncertain to name. This sequence originates from a middle-aged woman with Graves disease. Donor details come from another sample of the same person, matched by shared clones. The CDR3 region has the sequence CASSLGRVETQYL. The DNA reads as follows: TGTGCCAGCAGCTTGGGTCGGGTGGAGACCCAGTACCTC.